This T cell receptor (beta chain) was retrieved from a study of T-cell reconstitution after alpha-beta-depleted transplantation in children. Overall study results and limits: After transplant, high TCRbeta diversity at day 60 in some patients arose from surviving recipient T cells and thymic progenitors. Once a year had passed after transplant, T-cell counts and diversity came mostly from newly produced T cells. About two months after transplant, alpha-beta T cells reportedly came from several hundred expanded graft clones.

In its sample, this clonotype was seen many times. Its specificity is not known. Preparation of the TCRbeta library used unique molecular identifiers. TCRdb used MiXCR to reprocess the PCR reads, holding one entry per CDR3 protein. The repertoire holds some 300,000 distinct CDR3 sequences, with nearly 8% as singletons. The source was peripheral blood, collected 360 days after TCRalphabeta/CD19-depleted stem cell transplant. This TCR was recovered from a female patient aged 2 to 10 who had a stem cell transplant for Fanconi anemia, so the T cells may come from the graft donor.

The CDR3 nucleotides read TGTGCCAGCAGCCAGGACAGGGTGAAAGAGACCCAGTACTTC. Its translation: CASSQDRVKETQYF. The rearrangement links TRBV6-2 or TRBV6-3 to TRBJ2-5, with 8 bases fitting TRBD1. Germline trimming cut 6 bases from V and 3 bases from J; bases unmatched to any gene: 6. This CDR3 comprises 14 residues. Germline CDR1 and CDR2: MNHEY and SVGEGT.